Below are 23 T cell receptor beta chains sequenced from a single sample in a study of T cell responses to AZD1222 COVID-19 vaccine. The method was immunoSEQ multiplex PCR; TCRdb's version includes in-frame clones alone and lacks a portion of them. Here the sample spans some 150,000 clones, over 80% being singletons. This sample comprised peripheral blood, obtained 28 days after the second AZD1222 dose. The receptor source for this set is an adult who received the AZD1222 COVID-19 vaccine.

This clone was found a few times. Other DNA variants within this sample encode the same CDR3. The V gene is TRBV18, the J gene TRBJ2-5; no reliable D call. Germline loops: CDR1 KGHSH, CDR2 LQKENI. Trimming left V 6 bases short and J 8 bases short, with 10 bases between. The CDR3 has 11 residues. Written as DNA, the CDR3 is TGTGCCAGCTCCCCCGGTGAAACCCAGTACTTC. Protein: CASSPGETQYF.

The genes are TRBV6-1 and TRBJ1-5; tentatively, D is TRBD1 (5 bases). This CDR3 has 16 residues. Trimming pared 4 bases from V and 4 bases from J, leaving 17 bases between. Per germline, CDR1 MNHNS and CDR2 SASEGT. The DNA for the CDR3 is TGTGCCAGCAGTGGGTCAGGGAGATGGTCAAATCAGCCCCAGCATTTT. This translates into CASSGSGRWSNQPQHF.

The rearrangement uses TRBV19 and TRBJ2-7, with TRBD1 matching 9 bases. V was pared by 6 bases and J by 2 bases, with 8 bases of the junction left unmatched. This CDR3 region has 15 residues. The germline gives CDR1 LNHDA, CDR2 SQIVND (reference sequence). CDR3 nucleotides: TGTGCCAGTAGAACCCTCGGGACAGGGACCTACGAGCAGTACTTC. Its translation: CASRTLGTGTYEQYF. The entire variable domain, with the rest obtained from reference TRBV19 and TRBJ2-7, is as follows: DGGITQSPKYLFRKEGQNVTLSCEQNLNHDAMYWYRQDPGQGLRLIYYSQIVNDFQKGDIAEGYSVSREKKESFPLTVTSAQKNPTAFYLCASRTLGTGTYEQYFGPGTRLTVT.

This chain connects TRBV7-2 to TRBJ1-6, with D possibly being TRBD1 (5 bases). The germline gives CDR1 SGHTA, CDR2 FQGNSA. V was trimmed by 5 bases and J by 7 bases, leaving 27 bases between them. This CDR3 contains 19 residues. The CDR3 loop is CASSLEPDNWGWWNSPLHF. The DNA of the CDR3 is TGTGCCAGCAGCCTCGAACCCGACAACTGGGGGTGGTGGAATTCACCCCTCCACTTT.

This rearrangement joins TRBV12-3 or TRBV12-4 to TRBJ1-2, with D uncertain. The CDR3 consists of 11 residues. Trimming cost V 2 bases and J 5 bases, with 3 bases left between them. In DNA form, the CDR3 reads TGTGCCAGCAGTTTACAGTATGGCTACACCTTC. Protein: CASSLQYGYTF.

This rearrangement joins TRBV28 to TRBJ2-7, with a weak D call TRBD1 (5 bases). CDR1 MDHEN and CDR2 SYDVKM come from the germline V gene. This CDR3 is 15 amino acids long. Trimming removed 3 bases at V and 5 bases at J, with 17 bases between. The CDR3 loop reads CASSFPTARGDEQYF. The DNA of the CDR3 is TGTGCCAGCAGTTTCCCGACAGCCCGAGGAGACGAGCAGTACTTC.

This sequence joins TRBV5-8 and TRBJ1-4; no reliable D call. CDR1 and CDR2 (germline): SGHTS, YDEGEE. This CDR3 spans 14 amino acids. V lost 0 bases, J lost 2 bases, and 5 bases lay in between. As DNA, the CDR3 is TGTGCCAGCAGCTTGGCAACTACTAATGAAAAACTGTTTTTT. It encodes CASSLATTNEKLFF.

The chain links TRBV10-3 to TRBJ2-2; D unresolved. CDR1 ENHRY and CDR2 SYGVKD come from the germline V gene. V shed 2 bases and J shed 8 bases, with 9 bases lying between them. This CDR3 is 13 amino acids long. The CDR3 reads CAISERVRGELFF. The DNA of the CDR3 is TGTGCCATCAGTGAGAGGGTTAGGGGGGAGCTGTTTTTT.

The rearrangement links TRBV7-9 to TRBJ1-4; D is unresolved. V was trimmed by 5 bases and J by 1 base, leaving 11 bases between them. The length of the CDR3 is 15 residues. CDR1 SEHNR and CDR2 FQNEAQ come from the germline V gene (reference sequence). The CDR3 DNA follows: TGTGCCAGCAGCCAATCCAGTGTAACTAATGAAAAACTGTTTTTT. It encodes CASSQSSVTNEKLFF.

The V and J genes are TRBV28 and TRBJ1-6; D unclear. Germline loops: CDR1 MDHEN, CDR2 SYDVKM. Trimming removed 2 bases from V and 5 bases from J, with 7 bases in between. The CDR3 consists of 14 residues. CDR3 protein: CASSLQENNSPLHF. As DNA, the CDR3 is TGTGCCAGCAGTTTACAGGAAAATAATTCACCCCTCCACTTT.

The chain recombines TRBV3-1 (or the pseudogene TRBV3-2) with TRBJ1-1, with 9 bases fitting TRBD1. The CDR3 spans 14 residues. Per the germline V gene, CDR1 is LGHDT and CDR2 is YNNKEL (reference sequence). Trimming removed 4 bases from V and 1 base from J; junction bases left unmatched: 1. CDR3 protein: CASSPGQGNTEAFF. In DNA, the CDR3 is TGTGCCAGCAGCCCGGGACAGGGGAACACTGAAGCTTTCTTT.

The CDR3: CASSLSGRYNEQFF. CDR3 DNA: TGTGCCAGCAGCTTAAGCGGGAGGTACAATGAGCAGTTCTTC. The chain employs TRBV5-6 and TRBJ2-1, with 9 bases lining up with TRBD2. The CDR3 length is 14 residues. V shed 2 bases, J shed 4 bases, and the junction held 1 base outside the gene matches. Germline-derived CDR1 and CDR2 are SGHDT and YYEEEE. The full variable domain, rest sourced from reference TRBV5-6 and TRBJ2-1, is DAGVTQSPTHLIKTRGQQVTLRCSPKSGHDTVSWYQQALGQGPQFIFQYYEEEERQRGNFPDRFSGHQFPNYSSELNVNALLLGDSALYLCASSLSGRYNEQFFGPGTRLTVL.

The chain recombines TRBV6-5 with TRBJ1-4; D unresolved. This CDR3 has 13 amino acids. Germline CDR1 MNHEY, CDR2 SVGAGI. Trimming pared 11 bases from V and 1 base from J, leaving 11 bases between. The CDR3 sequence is CAVVRGTNEKLFF. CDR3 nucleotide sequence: TGTGCCGTCGTCCGGGGAACTAATGAAAAACTGTTTTTT.

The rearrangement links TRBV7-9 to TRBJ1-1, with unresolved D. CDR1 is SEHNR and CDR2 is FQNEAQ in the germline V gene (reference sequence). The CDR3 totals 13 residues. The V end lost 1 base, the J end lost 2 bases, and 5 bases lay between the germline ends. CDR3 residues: CASSLVANTEAFF. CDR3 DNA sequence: TGTGCCAGCAGCTTAGTCGCTAACACTGAAGCTTTCTTT.

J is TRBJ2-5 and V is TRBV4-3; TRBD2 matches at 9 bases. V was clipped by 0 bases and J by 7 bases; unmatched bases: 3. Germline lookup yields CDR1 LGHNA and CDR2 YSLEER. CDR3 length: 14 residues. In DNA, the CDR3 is TGCGCCAGCAGCCAAGATTGGCGGGAGGGGACCCAGTACTTC. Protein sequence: CASSQDWREGTQYF.

As DNA, the CDR3 is TGCGCCAGCAGCCAAATGGGACTAGCGGTCAATGAGCAGTTCTTC. Its translation: CASSQMGLAVNEQFF. The chain uses TRBV4-3 and TRBJ2-1; 11 nucleotides agree with TRBD2. This CDR3 comprises 15 residues. The germline gives CDR1 LGHNA, CDR2 YSLEER. V lost 2 bases to trimming and J lost 6 bases; unmatched junction nucleotides: 3.

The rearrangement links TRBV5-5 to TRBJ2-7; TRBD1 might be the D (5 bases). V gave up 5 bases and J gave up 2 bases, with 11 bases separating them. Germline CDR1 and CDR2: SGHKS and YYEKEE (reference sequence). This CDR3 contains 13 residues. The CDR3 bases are TGTGCCAGCAGTCAACAGGTCCCCTACGAGCAGTACTTC. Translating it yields CASSQQVPYEQYF.

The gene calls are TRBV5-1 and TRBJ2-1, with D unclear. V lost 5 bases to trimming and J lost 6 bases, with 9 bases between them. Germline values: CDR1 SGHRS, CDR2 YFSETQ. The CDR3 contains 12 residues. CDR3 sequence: CASSREGNEQFF. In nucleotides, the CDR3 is TGCGCCAGCAGTAGGGAAGGCAATGAGCAGTTCTTC.

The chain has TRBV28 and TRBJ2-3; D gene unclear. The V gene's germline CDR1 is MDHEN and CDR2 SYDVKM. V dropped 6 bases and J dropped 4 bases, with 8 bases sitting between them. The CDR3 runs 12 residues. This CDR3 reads CASSKRSDTQYF. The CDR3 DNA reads TGTGCCAGCAGCAAAAGGTCAGATACGCAGTATTTT. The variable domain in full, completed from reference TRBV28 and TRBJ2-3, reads DVKVTQSSRYLVKRTGEKVFLECVQDMDHENMFWYRQDPGLGLRLIYFSYDVKMKEKGDIPEGYSVSREKKERFSLILESASTNQTSMYLCASSKRSDTQYFGPGTRLTVL.

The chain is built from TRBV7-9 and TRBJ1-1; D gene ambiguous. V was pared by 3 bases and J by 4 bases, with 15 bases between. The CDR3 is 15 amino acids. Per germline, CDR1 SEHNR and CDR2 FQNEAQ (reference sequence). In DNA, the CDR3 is TGTGCCAGCAGCTTGTTGGCGGGCGCGGGCACTGAAGCTTTCTTT. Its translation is CASSLLAGAGTEAFF. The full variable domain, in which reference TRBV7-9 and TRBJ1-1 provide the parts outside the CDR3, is DTGVSQNPRHKITKRGQNVTFRCDPISEHNRLYWYRQTLGQGPEFLTYFQNEAQLEKSRLLSDRFSAERPKGSFSTLEIQRTEQGDSAMYLCASSLLAGAGTEAFFGQGTRLTVV.

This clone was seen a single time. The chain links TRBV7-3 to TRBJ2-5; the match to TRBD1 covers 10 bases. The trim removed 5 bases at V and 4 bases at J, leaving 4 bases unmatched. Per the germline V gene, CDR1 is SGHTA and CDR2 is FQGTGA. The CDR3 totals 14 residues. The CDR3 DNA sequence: TGTGCCAGCAGCGCGGGGACAGGGGTAGAGACCCAGTACTTC. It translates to CASSAGTGVETQYF.

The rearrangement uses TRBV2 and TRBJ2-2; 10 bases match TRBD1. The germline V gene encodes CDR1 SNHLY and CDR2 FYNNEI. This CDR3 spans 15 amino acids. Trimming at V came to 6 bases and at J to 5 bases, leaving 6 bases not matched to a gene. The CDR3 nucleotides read TGTGCCAGCAGACGACAGGGGGCAGGGACCGGGGAGCTGTTTTTT. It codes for CASRRQGAGTGELFF. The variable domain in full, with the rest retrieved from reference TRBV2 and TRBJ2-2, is EPEVTQTPSHQVTQMGQEVILRCVPISNHLYFYWYRQILGQKVEFLVSFYNNEISEKSEIFDDQFSVERPDGSNFTLKIRSTKLEDSAMYFCASRRQGAGTGELFFGEGSRLTVL.

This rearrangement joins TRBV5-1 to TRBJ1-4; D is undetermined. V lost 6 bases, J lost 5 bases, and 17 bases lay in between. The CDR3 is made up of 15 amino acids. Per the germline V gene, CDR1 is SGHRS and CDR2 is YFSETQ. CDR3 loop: CASTPGNRANEKLFF. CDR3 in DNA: TGCGCCAGCACCCCGGGAAACCGCGCGAATGAAAAACTGTTTTTT.